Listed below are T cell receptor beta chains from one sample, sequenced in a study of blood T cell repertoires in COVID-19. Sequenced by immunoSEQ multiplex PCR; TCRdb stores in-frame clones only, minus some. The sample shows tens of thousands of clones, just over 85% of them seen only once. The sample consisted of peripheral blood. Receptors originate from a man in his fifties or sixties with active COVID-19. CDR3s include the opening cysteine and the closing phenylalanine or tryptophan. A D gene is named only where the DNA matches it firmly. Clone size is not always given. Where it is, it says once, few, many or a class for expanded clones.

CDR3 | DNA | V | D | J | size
CASSRVGGGPYEQFF | TGTGCCAGCAGCCGAGTTGGGGGAGGGCCGTATGAGCAGTTCTTC | TRBV7-8 | TRBD2 | TRBJ2-1 | once
CASSLDLTGPTDTQYF | TGTGCCAGCAGCTTAGACCTGACAGGTCCGACAGATACGCAGTATTTT | TRBV11-2 | . | TRBJ2-3 | .
CATSRGLNYGYTF | TGTGCCACCAGCAGAGGACTGAACTATGGCTACACCTTC | TRBV15 | . | TRBJ1-2 | .
CASRISGQNTEAFF | TGTGCCAGCAGAATCTCCGGACAGAACACTGAAGCTTTCTTT | TRBV7-9 | . | TRBJ1-1 | few
CASSDRVQETQYF | TGTGCCAGCAGTGACAGGGTCCAAGAGACCCAGTACTTC | TRBV6-1 | . | TRBJ2-5 | .
CASSDGQGADTQYF | TGTGCCAGCAGTGACGGACAGGGGGCAGATACGCAGTATTTT | TRBV6-4 | TRBD1 | TRBJ2-3 | .
CASSAEGGFVPDTQYF | TGTGCCAGCAGCGCCGAAGGGGGCTTTGTACCAGATACGCAGTATTTT | TRBV21-1 | . | TRBJ2-3 | .
CASSFEGGSTDTQYF | TGTGCCAGCAGCTTTGAGGGAGGAAGCACAGATACGCAGTATTTT | TRBV5-8 | . | TRBJ2-3 | .
CASSLNGRLAVETQYF | TGTGCCAGCAGCCTCAATGGAAGACTAGCGGTAGAGACCCAGTACTTC | TRBV5-6 | TRBD2 | TRBJ2-5 | .
CASSPGPFYGYTF | TGTGCCAGCAGTCCAGGCCCCTTCTATGGCTACACCTTC | TRBV27 | . | TRBJ1-2 | .
CASSSNTEAFF | TGTGCCAGCAGTTCAAACACTGAAGCTTTCTTT | TRBV27 | . | TRBJ1-1 | .
CASSQQPRGQEKLFF | TGTGCCAGCAGCCAACAGCCAAGGGGACAAGAAAAACTGTTTTTT | TRBV4-2 | . | TRBJ1-4 | .
CASSSAVNPTGELFF | TGTGCCAGCAGCTCCGCAGTTAACCCAACCGGGGAGCTGTTTTTT | TRBV7-6 | . | TRBJ2-2 | .
CASSTGQGAGGYTF | TGTGCCAGTAGTACCGGACAGGGCGCCGGGGGCTACACCTTC | TRBV19 | TRBD1 | TRBJ1-2 | .
CSSGREMGNEQFF | TGTTCGAGCGGGCGGGAGATGGGGAATGAGCAGTTCTTC | TRBV2 | TRBD2 | TRBJ2-1 | once
CATSEGGARSETQYF | TGTGCCACCAGTGAAGGAGGGGCCAGGAGTGAGACCCAGTACTTC | TRBV24-1 | . | TRBJ2-5 | .
CASSPGIGGSPLHF | TGTGCCAGCAGCCCGGGGATAGGCGGTTCACCCCTCCACTTT | TRBV7-9 | . | TRBJ1-6 | .
CASSQGVGSGGSSTDTQYF | TGTGCCAGCAGCCAAGGGGTGGGTAGCGGGGGCTCTAGCACAGATACGCAGTATTTT | TRBV7-3 | TRBD2 | TRBJ2-3 | .
CASTEGVSNQPQHF | TGTGCCAGCACCGAAGGGGTTAGCAATCAGCCCCAGCATTTT | TRBV6-5 | . | TRBJ1-5 | .
CASSPRTGAGTDTQYF | TGTGCCAGCAGCCCACGGACAGGGGCTGGCACAGATACGCAGTATTTT | TRBV9 | TRBD1 | TRBJ2-3 | .
CASSQYRGQGGSGELFF | TGTGCCAGCAGCCAGTACCGCGGACAGGGTGGATCCGGGGAGCTGTTTTTT | TRBV3-1/TRBV3-2 | TRBD1 | TRBJ2-2 | .
CASSTRQGETQYF | TGTGCCAGTAGTACACGACAGGGTGAGACCCAGTACTTC | TRBV19 | TRBD1 | TRBJ2-5 | .
CASRDSGSGTDTQYF | TGTGCCAGCAGGGATTCGGGGTCCGGCACAGATACGCAGTATTTT | TRBV2 | . | TRBJ2-3 | .
CASSLTTGETQYF | TGTGCCAGCAGCTTAACGACAGGCGAGACCCAGTACTTC | TRBV7-3 | . | TRBJ2-5 | .